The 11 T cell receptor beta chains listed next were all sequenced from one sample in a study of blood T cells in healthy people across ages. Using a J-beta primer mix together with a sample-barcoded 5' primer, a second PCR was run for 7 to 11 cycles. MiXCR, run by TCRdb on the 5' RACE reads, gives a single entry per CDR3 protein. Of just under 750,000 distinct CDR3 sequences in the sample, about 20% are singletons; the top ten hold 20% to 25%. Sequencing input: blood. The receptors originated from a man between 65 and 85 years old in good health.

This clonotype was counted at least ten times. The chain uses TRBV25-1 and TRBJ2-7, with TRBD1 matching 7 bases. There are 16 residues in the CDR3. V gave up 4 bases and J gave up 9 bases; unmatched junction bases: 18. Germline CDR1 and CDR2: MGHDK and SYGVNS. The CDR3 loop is CASSGTGTDHALGQYF. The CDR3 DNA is TGTGCCAGCAGTGGAACCGGGACAGACCATGCGCTGGGGCAGTACTTC.

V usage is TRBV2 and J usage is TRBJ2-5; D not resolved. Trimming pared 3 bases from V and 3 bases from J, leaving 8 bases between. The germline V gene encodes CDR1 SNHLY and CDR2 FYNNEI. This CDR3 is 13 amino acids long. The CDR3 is CASSDYLKETQYF. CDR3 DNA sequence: TGTGCCAGCAGTGACTATTTAAAAGAGACCCAGTACTTC.

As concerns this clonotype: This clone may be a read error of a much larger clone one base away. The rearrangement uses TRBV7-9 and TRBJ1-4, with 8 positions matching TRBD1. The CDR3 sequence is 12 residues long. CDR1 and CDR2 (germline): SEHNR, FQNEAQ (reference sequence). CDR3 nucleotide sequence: TGTACCAGCAGCTTAGACAGGGGAAAACTGTTTTTT. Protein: CTSSLDRGKLFF.

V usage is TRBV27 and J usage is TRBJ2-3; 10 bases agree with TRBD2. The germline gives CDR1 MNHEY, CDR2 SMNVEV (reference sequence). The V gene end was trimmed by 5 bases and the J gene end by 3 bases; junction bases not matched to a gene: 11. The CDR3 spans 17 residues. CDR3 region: CASSRSYASGSTDTQYF. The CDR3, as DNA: TGTGCCAGCAGTCGATCCTATGCTAGCGGGAGTACAGATACGCAGTATTTT.

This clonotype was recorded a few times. The CDR3 loop reads CASSSRVAAPYEQYF. For the CDR3, the DNA is TGTGCCAGCAGTTCCAGGGTAGCGGCTCCCTACGAGCAGTACTTC. The chain combines TRBV6-6 with TRBJ2-7; weak D call: TRBD2 (6 bases). Germline V gene sequence: CDR1 MNHNY, CDR2 SVGAGI (reference sequence). V shed 4 bases and J shed 2 bases, with 15 bases lying between them. The CDR3 runs 15 residues.

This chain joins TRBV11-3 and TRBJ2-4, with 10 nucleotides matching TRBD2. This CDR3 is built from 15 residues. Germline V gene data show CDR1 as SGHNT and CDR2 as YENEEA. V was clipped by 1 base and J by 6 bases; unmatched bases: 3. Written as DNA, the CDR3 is TGTGCCAGCAGCTTAGGCTGGACTAGCGGAAACATTCAGTACTTC. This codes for CASSLGWTSGNIQYF. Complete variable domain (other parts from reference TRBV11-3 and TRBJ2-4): EAGVVQSPRYKIIEKKQPVAFWCNPISGHNTLYWYLQNLGQGPELLIRYENEEAVDDSQLPKDRFSAERLKGVDSTLKIQPAELGDSAVYLCASSLGWTSGNIQYFGAGTRLSVL.

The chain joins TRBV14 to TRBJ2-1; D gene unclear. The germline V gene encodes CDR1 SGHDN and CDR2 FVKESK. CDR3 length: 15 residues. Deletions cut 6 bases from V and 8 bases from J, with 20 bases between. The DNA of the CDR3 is TGTGCCAGCAGTCCACGTCCCCTAATACTCGATGAGCAGTTCTTC. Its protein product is CASSPRPLILDEQFF. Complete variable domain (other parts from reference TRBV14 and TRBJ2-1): EAGVTQFPSHSVIEKGQTVTLRCDPISGHDNLYWYRRVMGKEIKFLLHFVKESKQDESGMPNNRFLAERTGGTYSTLKVQPAELEDSGVYFCASSPRPLILDEQFFGPGTRLTVL.

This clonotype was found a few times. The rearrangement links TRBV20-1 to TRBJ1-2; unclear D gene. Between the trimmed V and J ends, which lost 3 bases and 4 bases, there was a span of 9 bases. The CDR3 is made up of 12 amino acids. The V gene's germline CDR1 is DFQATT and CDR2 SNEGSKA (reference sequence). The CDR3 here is CSASIRTYGYTF. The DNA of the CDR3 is TGCAGTGCTAGCATTCGCACCTATGGCTACACCTTC.

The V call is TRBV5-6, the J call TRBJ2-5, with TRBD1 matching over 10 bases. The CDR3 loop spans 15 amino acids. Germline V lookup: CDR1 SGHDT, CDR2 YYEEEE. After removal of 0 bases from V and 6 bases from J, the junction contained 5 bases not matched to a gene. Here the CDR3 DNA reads TGTGCCAGCAGCTTGGGCGACAGGGGGCAGAAGACCCAGTACTTC. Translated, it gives CASSLGDRGQKTQYF.

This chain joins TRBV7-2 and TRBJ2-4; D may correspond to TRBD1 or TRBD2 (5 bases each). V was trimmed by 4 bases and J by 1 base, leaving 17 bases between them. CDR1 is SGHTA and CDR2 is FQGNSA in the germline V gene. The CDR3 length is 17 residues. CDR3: CASSSSPGPVAKNIQYF. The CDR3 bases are TGTGCCAGCAGCTCGTCCCCGGGGCCTGTGGCCAAAAACATTCAGTACTTC.

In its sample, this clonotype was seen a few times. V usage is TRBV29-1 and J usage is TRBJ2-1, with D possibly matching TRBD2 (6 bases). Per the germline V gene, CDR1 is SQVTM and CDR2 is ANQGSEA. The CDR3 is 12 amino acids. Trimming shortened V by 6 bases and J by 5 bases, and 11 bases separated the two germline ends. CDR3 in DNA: TGCAGCGTGGGGGGTTGGAACAATGAGCAGTTCTTC. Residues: CSVGGWNNEQFF.